This entry describes one T cell receptor (beta chain). This specimen belongs to a study of blood T cell repertoires in COVID-19. Study overall: There were acute and convalescent COVID-19 samples, and they came from the United States, Italy and Spain. PBMCs, B-cell-depleted T cells, or T cells provided the cDNA or gDNA that made up the material.

Original methodology: Estimation of nucleated cell counts was performed using reference gene primer amplification. Libraries were prepared by immunoSEQ multiplex PCR; TCRdb keeps only in-frame clonotypes and omits some of them. For V, J and clone size, that table is used; D and trimming come from the DNA. The profile shows about 33,000 clones, around 90% of them singletons. CDR3 length: 14 residues. The ends were cut back, 7 bases at V and 0 bases at J, with 10 bases in the middle. Germline V lookup: CDR1 MNHEY, CDR2 SVGAGI. This chain uses TRBV6-5 with TRBJ2-1, with TRBD2 as a possible D gene (6 bases). The clonotype comes from a human donor with active COVID-19. The donor label of this sample is uncertain. Sequencing input: peripheral blood. The CDR3 spells CASNRAGSYNEQFF. The CDR3 DNA sequence: TGTGCCAGCAATAGAGCGGGCTCCTACAATGAGCAGTTCTTC.